This is a list of T cell receptor beta chains from one sample in a study of control samples from healthy donors and cancer patients. The table came from immunoSEQ multiplex PCR; TCRdb's copy has only in-frame clones and leaves some out. This sample has 100,000 to 150,000 clones, with roughly 84% found just once. Sequencing was done on a sample of blood. The receptors come from a man in his forties or fifties in good health. Both conserved end residues are part of each CDR3. The D gene is left open where the match is weak. Clone size is given for some rows only: seen once, a few or many times, or a class if the clone is expanded.

j_call v_call clone_size d_call cdr3_nt cdr3_aa
TRBJ1-6 TRBV15 - - TGTGCCGCCAGCACCGGACAGTCACCCCTCCACTTT CAASTGQSPLHF
TRBJ2-2 TRBV20-1 - - TGCAGTGCTAGTAACCCCAAGAACACCGGGGAGCTGTTTTTT CSASNPKNTGELFF
TRBJ1-1 TRBV5-4 - TRBD1 TGTGCCAGCAGCTTGGGGGGGGACAGGGGAAGTTGGGGCACTGAAGCTTTCTTT CASSLGGDRGSWGTEAFF
TRBJ1-3 TRBV29-1 - - TGCAGCGTGGGGACCTTTGTCTCGGGTAGTTCCTCTGGAAACACCATATATTTT CSVGTFVSGSSSGNTIYF
TRBJ2-1 TRBV21-1 - - TGTGCCAGCGGGCGGGGACACGGTCTATACAATGAGCAGTTCTTC CASGRGHGLYNEQFF
TRBJ1-2 TRBV2 - - TGTGCCAGCATCCGACAGGTGAGCTATGGCTACACCTTC CASIRQVSYGYTF
TRBJ2-5 TRBV5-1 - - TGCGCCAGCAAACCCGAAAACAGGGCAGAGACCCAGTACTTC CASKPENRAETQYF
TRBJ2-5 TRBV25-1 - - TGTGCCAGCAGTGAAAAGAAAACAGGGCCCCTGGAGACCCAGTACTTC CASSEKKTGPLETQYF
TRBJ2-1 TRBV29-1 - TRBD1 TGCAGCGCCGGACAGGGTGGTGAGCAGTTCTTC CSAGQGGEQFF
TRBJ2-2 TRBV25-1 - - TGTGCCAGCAGAAACGAGGGAGGGGGCGGCACCGGGGAGCTGTTTTTT CASRNEGGGGTGELFF
TRBJ2-2 TRBV6-5 - - TGTGCCAGCATTAAGGACCGGAACACCGGGGAGCTGTTTTTT CASIKDRNTGELFF
TRBJ2-7 TRBV6-4 few - TGTGCCAGCAGTCCCGGGACGGACAGCGGGGAGCAGTACTTC CASSPGTDSGEQYF
TRBJ2-1 TRBV7-8 - - TGTGCCAGCAGCTTAGCGCGGCTGGCGGGAAGCTTCTACAATGAGCAGTTCTTC CASSLARLAGSFYNEQFF
TRBJ1-1 TRBV6-2/TRBV6-3 - - TGTGCCAGAAGTTACCCCCCCCCGGGACAGAACACTGAAGCTTTCTTT CARSYPPPGQNTEAFF
TRBJ2-5 TRBV6-5 once TRBD2 TGTGCCAGCAGTTCTGGTAGACTAGCGGGGGGAGAGACCCAGTACTTC CASSSGRLAGGETQYF
TRBJ2-2 TRBV6-5 - - TGTGCCAGCAGTTACAACAGGGCGGGTACCGGGGAGCTGTTTTTT CASSYNRAGTGELFF
TRBJ2-5 TRBV4-2 - TRBD2 TGTGCCAGCAGCCAAGGGACTAGCGGGGGGCAAGAGACCCAGTACTTC CASSQGTSGGQETQYF
TRBJ2-3 TRBV5-1 - TRBD1 TGCGCCAGCAGCTTGTTGGAGACAGGGGCAGATACGCAGTATTTT CASSLLETGADTQYF
TRBJ1-1 TRBV6-2/TRBV6-3 - TRBD1 TGTGCCAGCAGTCAAGGTCGTATTCAGGGGGCAGAAGCTTTCTTT CASSQGRIQGAEAFF
TRBJ1-5 TRBV15 - - TGTGCCACCAGCAGAGATGTGGGGGGCAATCAGCCCCAGCATTTT CATSRDVGGNQPQHF
TRBJ2-1 TRBV18 - TRBD1 TGTGCCAGCTCACTCACCGATAATCGGGACAGGCCAGAGTACAATGAGCAGTTCTTC CASSLTDNRDRPEYNEQFF
TRBJ1-5 TRBV12-5 - - TGTGCTAGTGGTTTGGGACGGGATTATCAGCCCCAGCATTTT CASGLGRDYQPQHF
TRBJ1-2 TRBV2 - - TGTGCCAGCAGCAAGGGGTTCTCTCGTTTTGGCTACACCTTC CASSKGFSRFGYTF
TRBJ2-7 TRBV2 - TRBD2 TGTGCCAGCAGGGAGACTAGCGGGGGTCGCTACGAGCAGTACTTC CASRETSGGRYEQYF
TRBJ2-3 TRBV6-5 - TRBD1 TGTGCCAGCAGGGGGACAGGGGGGAGTAAAGATACGCAGTATTTT CASRGTGGSKDTQYF
TRBJ1-6 TRBV30 - - TGTGCCTGGAGTGAGGGACGGATAAATTCACCCCTCCACTTT CAWSEGRINSPLHF
TRBJ2-1 TRBV6-2/TRBV6-3 - - TGTGCCAGCAGCCCCATGGTTCGTTCTAATGAGCAGTTCTTC CASSPMVRSNEQFF
TRBJ1-2 TRBV5-5 - - TGTGCCAGCAGCTTGGAGGTAGGGGGCTATGGCTACACCTTC CASSLEVGGYGYTF
TRBJ2-7 TRBV6-6 - - TGTGCCAGCAGTCGCGGCTCCAGCTCCTACGAGCAGTACTTC CASSRGSSSYEQYF
TRBJ1-5 TRBV5-5 many - TGTGCCAGCAGCTTGGGATGGGGTCAGCCCCAGCATTTT CASSLGWGQPQHF
TRBJ2-1 TRBV18 - TRBD1 TGTGCCAGCTCACCACCTAGACAGGGTAAGGACAATGAGCAGTTCTTC CASSPPRQGKDNEQFF
TRBJ2-7 TRBV5-5 - - TGTGCCAGCAGCTTTGTGGGGGTTACGACCTACGAGCAGTACTTC CASSFVGVTTYEQYF
TRBJ1-2 TRBV18 - - TGTGCCAGCTCACAAGAGGGTTTGGCTTTTGGGGATGGCTACACCTTC CASSQEGLAFGDGYTF
TRBJ1-6 TRBV27 - TRBD1 TGTGCCAGCAGTTTAGGTACCAGGGGGGGGTCGCCTTTCCTATCACCCCTCCACTTT CASSLGTRGGSPFLSPLHF
TRBJ2-1 TRBV6-4 - TRBD1 TGTGCCAGCAGTGCCTCCGGGACAGGGGGTTGGAATGAGCAGTTCTTC CASSASGTGGWNEQFF
TRBJ1-1 TRBV7-2 - TRBD1 TGTGCCAGCAGCTTACGGGGTGGACAGGGAGGCACTGAAGCTTTCTTT CASSLRGGQGGTEAFF
TRBJ1-2 TRBV7-9 - TRBD1 TGTGCCAGCAGGGGACAGTCAACTTTCTATGGCTACACCTTC CASRGQSTFYGYTF
TRBJ1-1 TRBV30 - - TGTGCCTGGTTGCTTTTCCGGGACACTGAAGCTTTCTTT CAWLLFRDTEAFF
TRBJ1-2 TRBV30 - TRBD1 TGTGCCTGGGTGGGACAGGGGGATCGGGGGCATGGCTACACCTTC CAWVGQGDRGHGYTF
TRBJ2-5 TRBV6-2/TRBV6-3 - - TGTGCCAGCAGTCCGGGCGGGGAGACCCAGTACTTC CASSPGGETQYF
TRBJ1-6 TRBV2 - - TGTGCCAGCGAGCTATTTCATAATTCACCCCTCCACTTT CASELFHNSPLHF
TRBJ2-1 TRBV3-1/TRBV3-2 - - TGTGCCAGCAGCCCCCGGGACCTCGCGGGCAATGAGCAGTTCTTC CASSPRDLAGNEQFF
TRBJ2-5 TRBV7-2 - - TGTGCCAGCAGCCAGCGGGAGACCCAGTACTTC CASSQRETQYF
TRBJ1-3 TRBV5-1 - - TGCGCCAGCAGCTTGATGCCAGGAAACACCATATATTTT CASSLMPGNTIYF
TRBJ1-4 TRBV7-6 - - TGTGCCAGCAGCTTTGGCCCAGGTGGGCATCGTGAAAAACTGTTTTTT CASSFGPGGHREKLFF
TRBJ1-1 TRBV11-3 - - TGTGCCAGCAGCTCCCAATCTCGGAGGGCGAACACTGAAGCTTTCTTT CASSSQSRRANTEAFF
TRBJ1-3 TRBV19 - - TGTGCCAGTAGTGGGAGGAACTCTGGAAACACCATATATTTT CASSGRNSGNTIYF
TRBJ1-6 TRBV3-1/TRBV3-2 - TRBD1 TGTGCCAGCAGCCAAGATGGGACAGGTTCACCCCTCCACTTT CASSQDGTGSPLHF
TRBJ2-7 TRBV7-6 - - TGTGCCAGCAGCTTATGGGGGGAATACGAGCAGTACTTC CASSLWGEYEQYF
TRBJ1-4 TRBV4-2 few - TGTGCCAGCAAGGGAAAACTGTTTTTT CASKGKLFF
TRBJ1-2 TRBV30 - TRBD1 TGTGCCTGGAGTGACCTTAACAGGGGAACCTTC CAWSDLNRGTF
TRBJ1-4 TRBV24-1 - - TGTGCCACCAGTGACCCCATGGGCCCGGGCGGCGAAAAACTGTTTTTT CATSDPMGPGGEKLFF
TRBJ1-1 TRBV6-1 once TRBD1 TGTGCCAGCAGTGAACCAGGGGGCTTCACTGAAGCTTTCTTT CASSEPGGFTEAFF
TRBJ1-1 TRBV5-6 - - TGTGCCAGCAGCGAGGGACCACATCGAGCCCGCACTGAAGCTTTCTTT CASSEGPHRARTEAFF
TRBJ1-1 TRBV19 - TRBD1 TGTGCCAGTAGTATACAAACAGGGGGCACTGAAGCTTTCTTT CASSIQTGGTEAFF